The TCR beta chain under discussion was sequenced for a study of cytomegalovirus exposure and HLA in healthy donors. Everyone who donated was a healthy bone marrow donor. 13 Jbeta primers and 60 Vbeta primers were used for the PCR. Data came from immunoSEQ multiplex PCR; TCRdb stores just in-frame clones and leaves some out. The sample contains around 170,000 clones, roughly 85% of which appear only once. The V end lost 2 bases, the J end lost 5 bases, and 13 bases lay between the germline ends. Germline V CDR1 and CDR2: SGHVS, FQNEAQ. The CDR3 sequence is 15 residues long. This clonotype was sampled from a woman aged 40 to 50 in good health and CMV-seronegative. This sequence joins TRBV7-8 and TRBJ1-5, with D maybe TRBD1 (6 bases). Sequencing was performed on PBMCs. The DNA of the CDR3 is TGTGCCAGCAGCTTATTTTCAGGGGATCATCAGCCCCAGCATTTT. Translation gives CASSLFSGDHQPQHF.